A single sample gave rise to the 25 T cell receptor beta chains below, sequenced in a study of tumor-infiltrating lymphocytes in primary liver carcinoma. The researchers obtained blood RNA from unsorted whole blood and also extracted germline DNA. Priming with a constant-region primer yielded TCR beta cDNA from 450 to 600 ng total RNA. Slightly modified ARM-PCR, run as three nested multiplex PCR rounds, produced the TCR beta libraries. Two initial PCR rounds of 10 to 11 cycles each paired TRBV1-TRBV30 forward primers with a C-beta reverse primer. One entry per CDR3 protein results from TCRdb running MiXCR on the multiplex PCR reads. The table lists about 330,000 distinct CDR3 sequences, less than 65% of them singletons. Sequenced sample: peripheral blood. The receptors here all came from a man aged 40-50 years with primary liver carcinoma and hepatitis B virus infection.

Of note for this clonotype: This clone may be a read error of a much larger clone one base away. This is likely a read error, given that the CDR3 carries no conserved phenylalanine or tryptophan at its end. The rearrangement links TRBV11-2 to TRBJ2-1; D gene unclear. The CDR3 loop spans 17 amino acids. Germline assignment: CDR1 SGHAT and CDR2 FQNNGV. CDR3 sequence reads: CANSSMAPKSSYNEQFS. In DNA form, the CDR3 reads TGTGCCAACAGCTCGATGGCTCCGAAGTCCTCCTACAATGAGCAGTTCTCC.

With respect to this clonotype: A much larger clone sits a single nucleotide away, making a read error possible. The CDR3 DNA follows: TGTGGCAGCAGGACGACAGGAACCTACGAGCAGTACTTC. This gives the protein CGSRTTGTYEQYF. This chain links TRBV12-3 or TRBV12-4 with TRBJ2-7, with TRBD1 as a possible D gene (6 bases). The CDR3 has 13 amino acids.

Of note for this clonotype: Just one base apart from a much larger clone, this may be a read error. No conserved phenylalanine or tryptophan ends this CDR3, so it is likely a read error. This sequence joins TRBV12-3 or TRBV12-4 and TRBJ2-7; D possibly corresponds to TRBD2 (6 bases). V lost 3 bases and J lost 3, with 15 bases in between. The CDR3 is 15 residues long. CDR3 bases: TGTGCCAGCAGTTTTGGGACGGGACTTTTCTACGAGCAGTACCTC. Residues: CASSFGTGLFYEQYL.

This clonotype was recorded once. The J gene is TRBJ2-7, the V gene TRBV11-1, with 9 nucleotides matching TRBD1. Germline CDR1 is SGHAT and CDR2 is FQDESV (reference sequence). This CDR3 is 15 amino acids long. The trim removed 4 bases at V and 7 bases at J, leaving 11 bases unmatched. The CDR3 loop is CASSYPGQGSNEQYF. As DNA, the CDR3 is TGTGCCAGCAGCTACCCTGGACAGGGGAGTAATGAGCAGTACTTC.

CDR3 sequence (DNA): TGTGCCAGCAGCTACCGGCTAGAGACCGGGGAGCTGTTTTTT. Its translation: CASSYRLETGELFF. The chain links TRBV5-6 to TRBJ2-2; D gene ambiguous. Trimming stripped 3 bases from V and 5 bases from J, with 11 bases between. Looked up from germline, CDR1 is SGHDT and CDR2 is YYEEEE. The CDR3 has 14 amino acids.

The table lists this clonotype with many counts. The rearrangement joins TRBV12-3 or TRBV12-4 to TRBJ2-1; D is possibly TRBD2 (6 bases). There are 14 residues in the CDR3. With 5 bases removed from V and 6 bases from J, the gap between germline ends came to 14 bases. CDR3 nucleotide sequence: TGTGCCAGCAGTGCCGGGACTTTCATCAATGAGCAGTTCTTC. This codes for CASSAGTFINEQFF.

A word on this clonotype: Sequence at one end of the junction differs from germline and may be a read error. The gene calls are TRBV11-3 and TRBJ2-3; the D gene is possibly TRBD1 (5 bases). Germline values: CDR1 SGHNT, CDR2 YENEEA. This CDR3 has 13 residues. The CDR3 DNA is TGTGCCGGCAGTCAACAGGTGGGGGATACGCAGTATTTT. Its translation: CAGSQQVGDTQYF.

This clonotype was seen many times. The CDR3 nucleotides are TGTGCCAGCAGCATCATAGCGGGATCCTACGAGCAGTACTTC. Translated: CASSIIAGSYEQYF. The V and J genes are TRBV12-3 or TRBV12-4 and TRBJ2-7; 8 nucleotides align to TRBD2. The CDR3 sequence is 14 residues long. Trimming removed 6 bases from V and 1 base from J; junction bases left unmatched: 5.

In the case of this clonotype: Germline and junction disagree at one end, which may indicate a read error. This chain joins TRBV11-2 and TRBJ1-6; tentative D call: TRBD1 (5 bases). Looked up from germline, CDR1 is SGHAT and CDR2 is FQNNGV. This CDR3 contains 15 residues. Here the CDR3 reads CASSSKRGSHSHLHF. The CDR3 coding sequence is TGTGCCAGCAGCTCAAAGAGGGGAAGTCATTCACACCTCCACTTT.

This clonotype showed up just a few times. The chain links TRBV5-4 to TRBJ2-3; 8 bases agree with TRBD2. The CDR3 is 16 residues long. From germline, CDR1 is SGHNT and CDR2 YYREEE (reference sequence). J gave up 3 bases and V 4 bases, and 10 bases lay outside the gene matches. CDR3 sequence reads: CASSLRLAGETDTQYF. The CDR3 bases are TGTGCCAGCAGCCTCAGGCTAGCGGGCGAAACAGATACGCAGTATTTT.

This clonotype was seen at least ten times. CDR3 sequence (DNA): TGTGCCAGCAAAATGGGGGGGAACACTGAAGCTTTCTTT. Protein: CASKMGGNTEAFF. The rearrangement uses TRBV4-2 and TRBJ1-1; perhaps TRBD1 as D (5 bases). Trimming stripped 7 bases from V and 1 base from J, with 10 bases between. The CDR3 extends over 13 amino acids. Germline loops: CDR1 LGHNA, CDR2 YNFKEQ.

As to this clonotype: The junction shows a germline mismatch at one end, possibly a read error. V gene TRBV11-2 combines with J gene TRBJ2-2; D assignment may be TRBD1 or TRBD2 (5 bases each). The CDR3 length is 17 residues. The germline gives CDR1 SGHAT, CDR2 FQNNGV. The CDR3 loop is CASSLEGLQVHTGELFF. The CDR3 bases are TGTGCCAGCAGCTTAGAAGGCTTACAGGTTCACACCGGGGAGCTATTTTTT.

As to this clonotype: Because it lacks the conserved phenylalanine or tryptophan at the end, this CDR3 is likely a read error. This chain's CDR3 is CASSLSAGGEAFS. The CDR3 bases are TGTGCCAGCAGTTTATCGGCAGGGGGCGAAGCTTTCTCT. The J gene is TRBJ1-1, the V gene TRBV12-3 or TRBV12-4; 8 bases align to TRBD1. The CDR3 runs 13 residues. V trimming: 2 bases; J trimming: 8 bases; junction bases outside the gene matches: 4.

Regarding this clonotype: A much larger clone differs by one base, so this may be a read error. The chain couples TRBV4-2 to TRBJ1-1, with TRBD1 matching 8 bases. There are 15 residues in the CDR3. CDR1 is LGHNA, CDR2 YNFKEQ, per germline. V was pared by 8 bases and J by 1 base, with 9 bases of the junction left unmatched. CDR3 in DNA: TGTGCCAGCTGCCGGGCAGGGGGCTCGAACACTGAAGCTTTCTTT. This codes for CASCRAGGSNTEAFF.

There are many counts of this clonotype. The chain carries TRBV12-3 or TRBV12-4 and TRBJ2-3; the D gene is possibly TRBD2 (5 bases). The CDR3 contains 13 residues. V was shortened by 6 bases and J by 2 bases, with 9 bases between the two germline ends. DNA for the CDR3: TGTGCCAGCAGCACTGACTACACAGATACGCAGTATTTT. Its translation: CASSTDYTDTQYF.

Of note for this clonotype: One junction end disagrees with the germline gene, perhaps due to a read error. The chain couples TRBV10-3 to TRBJ2-3; D is perhaps TRBD1 (5 bases). The CDR3 consists of 14 residues. CDR1 is ENHRY and CDR2 is SYGVKD in the germline V gene. The DNA of the CDR3 is TGTACCATCAGTGAGTCGACAGGCACAGATACGCAGTATTTT. Protein product: CTISESTGTDTQYF.

On this clonotype itself: Germline and junction disagree at one end, which may indicate a read error. The CDR3 bases are TGTGTCAGCAGCTTAGGGTGCTACGAGCAGTACTTC. Protein: CVSSLGCYEQYF. The rearrangement links TRBV11-2 to TRBJ2-7, with unresolved D. In germline, CDR1 is SGHAT, CDR2 FQNNGV. The CDR3 runs 12 residues.

This clonotype was detected only a few times. One end of the junction does not line up with germline, which may come from a read error. The rearrangement joins TRBV11-2 to TRBJ1-6; D not resolved. Germline CDR1 and CDR2: SGHAT and FQNNGV. The CDR3 spans 15 residues. This chain's CDR3 is CASSLEGGAGPPLHF. The CDR3 bases are TGTGCCAGCAGCTTAGAAGGCGGTGCCGGGCCACCCCTCCACTTC.

This clonotype was observed at least ten times. The chain links TRBV12-3 or TRBV12-4 to TRBJ1-1, with 7 bases that match TRBD1. After removal of 4 bases from V and 11 bases from J, the junction contained 10 bases not matched to a gene. The CDR3 runs to 13 residues. In DNA form, the CDR3 reads TGTGCCAGCAGTTCACCTTACCAGGGGGTCGCTTTCTTT. It translates to CASSSPYQGVAFF.

This clonotype was seen a few times. V gene TRBV5-1 combines with J gene TRBJ1-1, with D hard to call. The CDR3 spans 13 residues. V was cut by 0 bases and J by 11 bases, with 14 bases left in between. Germline V CDR1 and CDR2: SGHRS, YFSETQ. CDR3: CASSLASGGDAFF. Written as DNA, the CDR3 is TGCGCCAGCAGCTTGGCGTCAGGTGGCGACGCTTTCTTT.

Concerning this clonotype itself: Likely a read error: the CDR3 ends without its conserved phenylalanine or tryptophan. V and J are TRBV11-3 and TRBJ2-7; 7 bases align to TRBD2. Germline lookup yields CDR1 SGHNT and CDR2 YENEEA. Trimming at V came to 1 base and at J to 3 bases, leaving 6 bases not matched to a gene. This CDR3 spans 15 amino acids. CDR3 sequence (DNA): TGTGCCAGCAGCTTAGTGAGACTAGCTTTCTACGAGCAGTACCTC. Protein product: CASSLVRLAFYEQYL.

This clonotype showed up just once. The junction differs from germline at one of its ends, possibly a read error. The chain is built from TRBV11-3 and TRBJ2-7, with D tentatively TRBD1 (5 bases). From germline, CDR1 is SGHNT and CDR2 YENEEA. CDR3 length equals 14 residues. CDR3 amino acids: CASSPVGRPPEQHF. The CDR3 nucleotides read TGTGCCAGCAGCCCGGTGGGGCGCCCGCCCGAGCAGCACTTC.

This clonotype was seen many times. The chain recombines TRBV4-3 with TRBJ2-1, with a weak D call TRBD2 (6 bases). The CDR3 has 15 residues. CDR1 is LGHNA and CDR2 is YSLEER in the germline V gene. The ends were cut back, 10 bases at V and 2 bases at J, with 18 bases in the middle. CDR3: CATPTIGSTYNEQFF. CDR3 coding DNA: TGCGCCACCCCTACTATCGGGAGTACCTACAATGAGCAGTTCTTC.

As to this clonotype: Germline and junction disagree at one end, which may indicate a read error. The chain uses TRBV11-2 and TRBJ2-3; 7 positions match TRBD1. CDR1 and CDR2 (germline): SGHAT, FQNNGV. CDR3 length: 16 residues. CDR3 residues: CASSDTGAISTDMQYF. The DNA for the CDR3 is TGTGCCAGCAGCGACACAGGGGCGATCAGCACAGATATGCAGTATTTT.

In its sample, this clonotype was seen many times. The J gene is TRBJ2-3, the V gene TRBV29-1, with 7 bases that match TRBD2. CDR3 length: 15 residues. Trimming cost V 2 bases and J 3 bases; bases outside gene matches: 8. Per the germline V gene, CDR1 is SQVTM and CDR2 is ANQGSEA. The CDR3 here is CSVEIRTRGTDTQYF. CDR3 bases: TGCAGCGTTGAAATCAGGACTAGAGGGACAGATACGCAGTATTTT.